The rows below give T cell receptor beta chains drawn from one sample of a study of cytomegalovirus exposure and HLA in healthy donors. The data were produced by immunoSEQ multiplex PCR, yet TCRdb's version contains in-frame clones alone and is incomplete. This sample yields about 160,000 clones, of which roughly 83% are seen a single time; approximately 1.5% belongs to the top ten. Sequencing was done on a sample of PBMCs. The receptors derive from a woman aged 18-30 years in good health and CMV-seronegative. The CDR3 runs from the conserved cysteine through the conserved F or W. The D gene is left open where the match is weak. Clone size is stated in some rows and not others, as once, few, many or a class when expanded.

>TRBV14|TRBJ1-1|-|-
TGTGCCGGCAGCCCTCGTACGGGGGGGAACACTGAAGCTTTCTTT
CAGSPRTGGNTEAFF
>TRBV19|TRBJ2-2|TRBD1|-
TGTGCCAGTAGTCCGGGACAGGGGATCACCGGGGAGCTGTTTTTT
CASSPGQGITGELFF
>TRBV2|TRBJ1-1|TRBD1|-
TGTGCCAGCAGCCTAGGGACAGGGATTGAAGCTTTCTTT
CASSLGTGIEAFF
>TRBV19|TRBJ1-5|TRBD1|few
TGTGCCAGTAGTATGGGGACAGGGGGACAGCCCCAGCATTTT
CASSMGTGGQPQHF
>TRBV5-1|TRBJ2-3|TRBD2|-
TGCGCCAGCAGCTTGGGACTAGCGGGGGGGCCCACAGATACGCAGTATTTT
CASSLGLAGGPTDTQYF
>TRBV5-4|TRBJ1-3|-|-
TGTGCCAGCAGCCAACAGGGAACTGGAAACACCATATATTTT
CASSQQGTGNTIYF
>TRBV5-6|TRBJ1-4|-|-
TGTGCCAGCAGCCGGGAGGGGGACACCCGATTCGGACTGTTTTTT
CASSREGDTRFGLFF
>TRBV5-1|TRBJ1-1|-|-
TGCGCCAGCAGTATTGGGGCCCAGAACACTGAAGCTTTCTTT
CASSIGAQNTEAFF
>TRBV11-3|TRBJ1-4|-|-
TGTGCCAGCAGCCCGACAGCCCTGGGGGAAAAACTGTTTTTT
CASSPTALGEKLFF
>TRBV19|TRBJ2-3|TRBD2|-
TGTGCCAGTAGTCCGCGGACTAGCGGGGGGTTTTTGACAGATACGCAGTATTTT
CASSPRTSGGFLTDTQYF
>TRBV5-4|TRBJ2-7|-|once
TGTGCCGGCAGCATTTACTCCTACGAGCAGTACTTC
CAGSIYSYEQYF
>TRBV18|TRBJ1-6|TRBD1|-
TGTGCCAGCTCACTGTCCGGGACAGGGGTTTTTAATTCACCCCTCCACTTT
CASSLSGTGVFNSPLHF
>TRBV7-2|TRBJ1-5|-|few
TGTGCCAGCAGCTTATCCCAGGGCAGAGTGCCCCAGCATTTT
CASSLSQGRVPQHF
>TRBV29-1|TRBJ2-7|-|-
TGCAGCGTGTCTGGACTCATAGGGGAGCAGTACTTC
CSVSGLIGEQYF
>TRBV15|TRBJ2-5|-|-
TGTGCCACCAGCCAGGACACAATCGCGGGGGAGACCCAGTACTTC
CATSQDTIAGETQYF
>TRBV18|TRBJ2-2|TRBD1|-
TGTGCCAGCTCACCCCAGACAGGGGGCAGCACCGGGGAGCTGTTTTTT
CASSPQTGGSTGELFF
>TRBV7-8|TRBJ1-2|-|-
TGTGCCAGCAGCTCCGACTCCCCCTATGGCTACACCTTC
CASSSDSPYGYTF
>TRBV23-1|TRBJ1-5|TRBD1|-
TGCGCCAGCACCAATAGAAAGGTCCGACAGGGAAGAGGTCAGCCCCAGCATTTT
CASTNRKVRQGRGQPQHF
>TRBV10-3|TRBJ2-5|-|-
TGTGCCATCAGTGATGTAATGGGGGGGGCGGGCGAGACCCAGTACTTC
CAISDVMGGAGETQYF
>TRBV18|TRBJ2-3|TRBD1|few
TGTGCCAGCTCACCACGGGACAGGGGGCTTACAGATACGCAGTATTTT
CASSPRDRGLTDTQYF
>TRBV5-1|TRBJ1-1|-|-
TGCGCCAGCAGCTTGAGTAACCGAGGGAACACTGAAGCTTTCTTT
CASSLSNRGNTEAFF
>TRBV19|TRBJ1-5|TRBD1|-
TGTGCCAGCTATTCCGGGACAGGGGTCAATCAGCCCCAGCATTTT
CASYSGTGVNQPQHF